These 7 T cell receptor beta chains share one sample of origin, sequenced in a study of blood T cell repertoires in COVID-19. Assay: immunoSEQ multiplex PCR; the TCRdb copy retains only in-frame clones and omits some. Found here are about 120,000 clones, around 87% of them singletons; the top ten hold around 4%. Sequencing input: peripheral blood. The receptors come from a woman aged 60-75 years with COVID-19, enrolled during active disease.

V and J are TRBV21-1 and TRBJ1-3; the table's D call, TRBD1, was not checked against the DNA. TRBV21-1 is marked as a pseudogene. The CDR3 is 16 residues long. The CDR3: CASSHGPGQGWNTIYF. The CDR3 bases are TGTGCCAGCAGTCATGGACCGGGACAGGGTTGGAACACCATATATTTT.

V gene TRBV5-8 combines with J gene TRBJ2-1; 7 nucleotides agree with TRBD1. CDR1 and CDR2 from the germline V gene are SGHTS and YDEGEE. Trimming cost V 1 base and J 6 bases; bases outside gene matches: 10. The CDR3 is made up of 16 amino acids. The CDR3 nucleotides read TGTGCCAGCAGCTTGTGGGCTGGGACAGCCCTCAATGAGCAGTTCTTC. Encoded protein: CASSLWAGTALNEQFF.

This chain connects TRBV18 to TRBJ2-1; 9 bases are a match to TRBD1. The length of the CDR3 is 15 residues. Per the germline V gene, CDR1 is KGHSH and CDR2 is LQKENI. The ends lost 4 bases at V and 1 base at J; junction bases unmatched: 2. The CDR3 protein is CASSLGTGSYNEQFF. The CDR3 region has the DNA TGTGCCAGCTCACTCGGGACAGGGTCCTACAATGAGCAGTTCTTC.

The chain links TRBV5-4 to TRBJ1-2; TRBD1 might be the D (6 bases). The CDR3 is 15 residues long. In germline, CDR1 is SGHNT, CDR2 YYREEE (reference sequence). Trimming took off 0 bases at V and 2 bases at J, with 11 bases between the two ends. This CDR3 reads CASSLVPGANYGYTF. In DNA form, the CDR3 reads TGTGCCAGCAGCTTGGTTCCAGGGGCGAACTATGGCTACACCTTC.

The CDR3 nucleotides are TGTGCCAGCAGCGTCGGACAGGGGGCCTCCTACGAGCAGTACTTC. Translation gives CASSVGQGASYEQYF. V usage is TRBV7-2 and J usage is TRBJ2-7, with TRBD1 identical over 11 bases. Germline trimming cut 5 bases from V and 0 bases from J; bases unmatched to any gene: 3. CDR1 SGHTA and CDR2 FQGNSA come from the germline V gene. This CDR3 is built from 15 residues.

The genes are TRBV11-2 and TRBJ2-3, with 9 bases lining up with TRBD2. The V gene end was trimmed by 0 bases and the J gene end by 2 bases; junction bases not matched to a gene: 6. Germline V gene sequence: CDR1 SGHAT, CDR2 FQNNGV. The CDR3 length is 17 residues. The CDR3 DNA follows: TGTGCCAGCAGCTTAGATTTCGCGGGGGGGAACACAGATACGCAGTATTTT. Protein sequence: CASSLDFAGGNTDTQYF. The entire variable domain, with the rest obtained from reference TRBV11-2 and TRBJ2-3, is as follows: EAGVAQSPRYKIIEKRQSVAFWCNPISGHATLYWYQQILGQGPKLLIQFQNNGVVDDSQLPKDRFSAERLKGVDSTLKIQPAKLEDSAVYLCASSLDFAGGNTDTQYFGPGTRLTVL.

The chain has TRBV7-3 and TRBJ1-4, with D perhaps TRBD1 (5 bases). The CDR3 has 13 amino acids. V shed 2 bases and J shed 7 bases, with 8 bases lying between them. CDR1 is SGHTA and CDR2 is FQGTGA in the germline V gene. The CDR3: CASSLSGGEKLFF. In DNA form, the CDR3 reads TGTGCCAGCAGCTTATCCGGGGGTGAAAAACTGTTTTTT.